This TCR beta chain was observed in a study of blood T cell repertoires in COVID-19. Overall study: Sites across the United States, Italy and Spain contributed samples from acute and convalescent COVID-19. T cells, B-cell-depleted T cells, or PBMCs provided the cDNA or gDNA that served as material.

The data were produced by immunoSEQ multiplex PCR, yet TCRdb's version contains in-frame clones alone and is incomplete. The data hold approximately 200,000 clones, with approximately 85% observed a single time. Unmatched junction bases numbered 7, after V lost 2 bases and J lost 4 bases. Germline CDR1 is KGHSH and CDR2 is LQKENI. The CDR3 consists of 17 residues. Sequencing was done on a sample of peripheral blood. The chain combines TRBV18 with TRBJ2-7; 14 positions match TRBD2. This receptor was taken from a middle-aged man who had recovered from COVID-19. CDR3 DNA: TGTGCCAGCTCACCAGTCTCCGGGACTAGCGGGAGTTACGAGCAGTACTTC. Residues: CASSPVSGTSGSYEQYF.